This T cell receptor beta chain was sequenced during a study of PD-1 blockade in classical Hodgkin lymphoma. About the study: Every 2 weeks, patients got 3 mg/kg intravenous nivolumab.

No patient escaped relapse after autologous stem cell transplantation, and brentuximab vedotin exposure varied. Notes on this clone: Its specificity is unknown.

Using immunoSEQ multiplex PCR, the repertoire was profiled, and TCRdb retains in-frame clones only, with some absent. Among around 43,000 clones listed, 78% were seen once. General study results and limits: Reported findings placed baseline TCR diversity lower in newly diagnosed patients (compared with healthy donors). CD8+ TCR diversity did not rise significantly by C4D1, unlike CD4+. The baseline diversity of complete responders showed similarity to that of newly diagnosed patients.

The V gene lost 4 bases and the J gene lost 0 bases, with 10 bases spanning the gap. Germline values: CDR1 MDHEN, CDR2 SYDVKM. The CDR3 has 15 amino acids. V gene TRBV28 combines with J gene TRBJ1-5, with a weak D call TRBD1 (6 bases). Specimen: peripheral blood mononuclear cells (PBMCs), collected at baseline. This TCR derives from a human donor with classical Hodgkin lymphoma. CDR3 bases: TGTGCCAGCAGTTCTGGACAGTATAGCAATCAGCCCCAGCATTTT. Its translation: CASSSGQYSNQPQHF.